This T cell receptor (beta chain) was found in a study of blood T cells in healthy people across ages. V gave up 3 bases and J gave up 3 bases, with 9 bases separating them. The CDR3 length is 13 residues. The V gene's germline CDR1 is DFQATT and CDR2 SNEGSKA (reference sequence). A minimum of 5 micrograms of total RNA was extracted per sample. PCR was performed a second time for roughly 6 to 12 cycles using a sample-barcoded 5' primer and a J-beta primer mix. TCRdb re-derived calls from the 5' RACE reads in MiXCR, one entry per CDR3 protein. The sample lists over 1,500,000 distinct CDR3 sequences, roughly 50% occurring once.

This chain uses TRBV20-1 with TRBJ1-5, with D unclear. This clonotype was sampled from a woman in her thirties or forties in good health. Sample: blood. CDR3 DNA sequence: TGCAGTGCTAGCAAGAGGATCAATCAGCCCCAGCATTTT. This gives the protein CSASKRINQPQHF.